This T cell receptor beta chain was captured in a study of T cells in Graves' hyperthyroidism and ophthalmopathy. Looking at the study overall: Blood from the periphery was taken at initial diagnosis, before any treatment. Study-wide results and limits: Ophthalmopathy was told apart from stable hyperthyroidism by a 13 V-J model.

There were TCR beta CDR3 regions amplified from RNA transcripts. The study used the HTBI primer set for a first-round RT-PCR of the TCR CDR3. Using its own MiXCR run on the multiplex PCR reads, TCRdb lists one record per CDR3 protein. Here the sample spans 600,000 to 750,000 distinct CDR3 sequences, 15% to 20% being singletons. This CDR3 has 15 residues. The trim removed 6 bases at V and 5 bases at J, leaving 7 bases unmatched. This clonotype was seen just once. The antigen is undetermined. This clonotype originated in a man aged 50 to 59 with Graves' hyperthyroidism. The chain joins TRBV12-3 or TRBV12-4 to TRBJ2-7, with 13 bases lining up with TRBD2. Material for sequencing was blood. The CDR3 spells CASREGLAGLNEQYF. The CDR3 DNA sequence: TGTGCCAGCAGGGAGGGACTAGCGGGACTAAACGAGCAGTACTTC.